The 9 T cell receptor beta chains given below trace back to one sample, sequenced in a study of Ad26.COV2.S vaccination and SARS-CoV-2 variants. The treatment is: roughly 19 received Ad26.COV2.S at low or high dose, single or two shots; about 5 received placebo; per-sample allocation not given. Repertoires come from day 63 after the first vaccine or placebo injection. Profiled with immunoSEQ multiplex PCR; TCRdb holds only in-frame clones, not every one. The sample yields around 300,000 clones, approximately 90% seen once. The sequenced sample was peripheral blood, obtained in a trial of Ad26.COV2.S vaccine versus placebo. The receptors here all came from a person aged 18 to 65 who received the Ad26.COV2.S COVID-19 vaccine or a placebo.

The V call is TRBV12-5, the J call TRBJ2-7; possible D gene TRBD1, 7 bases. This CDR3 spans 14 amino acids. Deletions cut 1 base from V and 6 bases from J, with 13 bases between. Germline assignment: CDR1 LGHNT and CDR2 FRNRAP. CDR3 in DNA: TGTGCTAGTGGTTTGGAGGGGGCGCGGGGCGAGCAGTACTTC. Encoded protein: CASGLEGARGEQYF.

The chain couples TRBV11-2 to TRBJ1-2; D is unresolved. Trimming left V 1 base short and J 8 bases short, with 11 bases between. There are 13 residues in the CDR3. Per germline, CDR1 SGHAT and CDR2 FQNNGV. In DNA form, the CDR3 reads TGTGCCAGCAGCTTAGGAGGCACGCTGGGCTACACCTTC. It translates to CASSLGGTLGYTF.

The chain has TRBV7-9 and TRBJ2-1; a weak D match, TRBD2 (5 bases). The CDR3 loop spans 12 amino acids. The germline CDR1 and CDR2 sequences are SEHNR and FQNEAQ (reference sequence). Trimming pared 8 bases from V and 0 bases from J, leaving 5 bases between. The CDR3 DNA sequence: TGTGCCAGCGGGAGCTCCTACAATGAGCAGTTCTTC. Encoded protein: CASGSSYNEQFF. The entire variable domain, with the rest obtained from reference TRBV7-9 and TRBJ2-1, is as follows: DTGVSQNPRHKITKRGQNVTFRCDPISEHNRLYWYRQTLGQGPEFLTYFQNEAQLEKSRLLSDRFSAERPKGSFSTLEIQRTEQGDSAMYLCASGSSYNEQFFGPGTRLTVL.

The chain is built from TRBV4-1 and TRBJ2-1, with D perhaps TRBD1 or TRBD2 (6 bases each). CDR3 length: 16 residues. CDR1 MGHRA and CDR2 YSYEKL come from the germline V gene. V lost 0 bases to trimming and J lost 8 bases, with 17 bases between them. The CDR3 here is CASSQEPAGGLHEQFF. The CDR3 coding sequence is TGCGCCAGCAGCCAAGAACCGGCCGGGGGCTTACATGAGCAGTTCTTC.

The rearrangement uses TRBV28 and TRBJ2-3; no clear D. V dropped 5 bases and J dropped 2 bases, with 5 bases sitting between them. The germline gives CDR1 MDHEN, CDR2 SYDVKM. This CDR3 spans 12 amino acids. The CDR3 coding sequence is TGTGCCAGCAGTCAATACACAGATACGCAGTATTTT. Amino acid sequence: CASSQYTDTQYF.

V is TRBV14 and J is TRBJ1-6; 7 bases fit TRBD1. Losses at the gene ends were 4 bases for V and 15 bases for J; bases not matched to a gene: 9. The CDR3 length is 13 residues. Germline V CDR1 and CDR2: SGHDN, FVKESK. The CDR3 region has the DNA TGTGCCAGCAGCCCAAGTCAGGGGGATCACCTCCACTTT. Its protein is CASSPSQGDHLHF.

In its sample, this clone was seen once. The chain combines TRBV5-1 with TRBJ2-3; the D gene is possibly TRBD1 (6 bases). Germline values: CDR1 SGHRS, CDR2 YFSETQ. The ends were cut back, 0 bases at V and 4 bases at J, with 12 bases in the middle. The CDR3 consists of 15 residues. The CDR3 DNA sequence: TGCGCCAGCAGCTTGGAGGGGGACCGGCCAGATACGCAGTATTTT. Its protein product is CASSLEGDRPDTQYF. The whole variable domain, remainder taken from reference TRBV5-1 and TRBJ2-3, is KAGVTQTPRYLIKTRGQQVTLSCSPISGHRSVSWYQQTPGQGLQFLFEYFSETQRNKGNFPGRFSGRQFSNSRSEMNVSTLELGDSALYLCASSLEGDRPDTQYFGPGTRLTVL.

The V gene is TRBV12-5, the J gene TRBJ1-2; 7 bases are a match to TRBD1. V lost 4 bases to trimming and J lost 3 bases; unmatched junction nucleotides: 5. CDR3 length equals 14 residues. Per germline, CDR1 LGHNT and CDR2 FRNRAP. CDR3 region: CASGWGDSYYGYTF. The CDR3 DNA is TGTGCTAGTGGTTGGGGGGACAGCTACTATGGCTACACCTTC.

This clone turned up a few times. The rearrangement links TRBV7-3 to TRBJ2-1, with D hard to call. Germline CDR1 and CDR2: SGHTA and FQGTGA. This CDR3 has 13 residues. With 1 base removed from V and 7 bases from J, the gap between germline ends came to 8 bases. CDR3 loop: CASSLSQENEQFF. CDR3 nucleotide sequence: TGTGCCAGCAGCTTAAGTCAAGAGAATGAGCAGTTCTTC.